Shown below are 8 T cell receptor beta chains from a single sample sequenced in a study of Ad26.COV2.S vaccination and SARS-CoV-2 variants. Treatment in this sample: over 15 received Ad26.COV2.S at low or high dose, single or two shots; about five received placebo; per-sample allocation not given. Sampling occurred on day 63 after the first vaccine or placebo injection. TCRdb keeps only in-frame clones here, not all; method: immunoSEQ multiplex PCR. In the table there are about 280,000 clones, around 87% of which are singletons. Sequenced here: peripheral blood, sampled in a trial of Ad26.COV2.S vaccine versus placebo. Receptors were obtained from a person aged 18-60 years who received the Ad26.COV2.S COVID-19 vaccine or a placebo.

The chain carries TRBV7-2 and TRBJ2-2, with TRBD1 matching over 11 bases. J lost 6 bases, V lost 5 bases, and 5 bases had no gene match. In germline, CDR1 is SGHTA, CDR2 FQGNSA. The length of the CDR3 is 15 residues. The CDR3 DNA is TGTGCCAGCAGCGCACCGGGACAGGGGGCCGGGGAGCTGTTTTTT. This gives the protein CASSAPGQGAGELFF.

The chain recombines TRBV19 with TRBJ1-2, with D maybe TRBD1 (5 bases). V was trimmed by 2 bases and J by 4 bases, leaving 17 bases between them. CDR3 length: 16 residues. CDR1 and CDR2 (germline): LNHDA, SQIVND (reference sequence). CDR3 coding DNA: TGTGCCAGTAGTATACTCCGAGACGGGACGGGCTATGGCTACACCTTC. Translation: CASSILRDGTGYGYTF.

This rearrangement joins TRBV6-2 or TRBV6-3 to TRBJ2-5; 9 bases are shared with TRBD2. Germline CDR1 reads MNHEY; CDR2 reads SVGEGT. The ends lost 7 bases at V and 5 bases at J; junction bases unmatched: 20. The CDR3 extends over 18 amino acids. The DNA for the CDR3 is TGTGCCAGCACCCCCCTTCGGGCTAGCGGGGAAGTGAGCGAGACCCAGTACTTC. Amino acids: CASTPLRASGEVSETQYF.

The chain joins TRBV7-8 to TRBJ2-7, with TRBD2 matching over 11 bases. This CDR3 region has 17 residues. V gave up 5 bases and J gave up 0 bases; unmatched junction bases: 9. Per germline, CDR1 SGHVS and CDR2 FQNEAQ. The CDR3 DNA follows: TGTGCCAGCAGCCTCGATAGCGGGGGGGCGAGCTCCTACGAGCAGTACTTC. It specifies CASSLDSGGASSYEQYF.

V is TRBV9 and J is TRBJ2-3, with a weak D call TRBD2 (6 bases). V was trimmed by 2 bases and J by 4 bases, leaving 11 bases between them. The CDR3 length is 14 residues. Germline V gene lookup returns CDR1 SGDLS and CDR2 YYNGEE. CDR3 sequence reads: CASSVTASADTQYF. The CDR3 DNA is TGTGCCAGCAGCGTCACCGCTAGCGCAGATACGCAGTATTTT.

The chain joins TRBV23-1 to TRBJ2-7, with 7 bases aligning to TRBD2. TRBV23-1 is placed among ORFs of uncertain function. The CDR3 extends over 17 amino acids. V was clipped by 7 bases and J by 5 bases; unmatched bases: 20. The CDR3 sequence: CASNNGRYPFLRDEQYF. DNA for the CDR3: TGCGCCAGCAACAACGGGAGGTACCCGTTTTTACGAGACGAGCAGTACTTC.

This chain uses TRBV9 with TRBJ1-1, with D unresolved. Germline CDR1 reads SGDLS; CDR2 reads YYNGEE. The CDR3 length is 17 residues. Trimming pared 4 bases from V and 2 bases from J, leaving 21 bases between. For the CDR3, the DNA is TGTGCCAGCAGCCCCAATCCACGATCCCAGGTAAACACTGAAGCTTTCTTT. Its protein is CASSPNPRSQVNTEAFF.

The chain couples TRBV24-1 to TRBJ1-5; no clear D. Germline CDR1 reads KGHDR; CDR2 reads SFDVKD. The V end was cut by 0 bases, the J end by 0 bases, with 8 bases between. The CDR3 totals 16 residues. CDR3 DNA: TGTGCCACCAGTGATTTGCACGGACCTAGCAATCAGCCCCAGCATTTT. It yields the protein CATSDLHGPSNQPQHF.